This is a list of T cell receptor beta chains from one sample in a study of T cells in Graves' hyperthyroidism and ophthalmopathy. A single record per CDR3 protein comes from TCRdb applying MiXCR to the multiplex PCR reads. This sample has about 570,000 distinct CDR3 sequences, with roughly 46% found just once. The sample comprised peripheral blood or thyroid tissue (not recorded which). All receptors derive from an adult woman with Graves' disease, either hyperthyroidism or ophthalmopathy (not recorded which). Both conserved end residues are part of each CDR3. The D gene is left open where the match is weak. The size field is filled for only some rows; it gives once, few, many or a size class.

TGTGCCAGCAGCCGCGACAGGGCATATTCACCCCTCCACTTT CASSRDRAYSPLHF many TRBV9 TRBD1 TRBJ1-6
TGTGCCAGCAGTTCGGGGGACAGGGTTTCTGGCTACACCTTC CASSSGDRVSGYTF many TRBV28 TRBD1 TRBJ1-2
TGCGCCAGCAGCCAAGGGGACAGTTTTAACTATGGCTACACCTTC CASSQGDSFNYGYTF many TRBV4-1 TRBD1 TRBJ1-2
TGTGCCAGCAGCTTAGCGTCGGGACAGGTCTACGAGCAGTACTTC CASSLASGQVYEQYF few TRBV7-6 TRBD1 TRBJ2-7
TGTGCCAGCAGCGCCCAGACCAGGTCGGGTGAGACCCAGTACTTC CASSAQTRSGETQYF few TRBV7-8 . TRBJ2-5
TGCAGTGCTAGTTACGGTCTAAAGACCCAGTACTTC CSASYGLKTQYF few TRBV20-1 . TRBJ2-5
TGCGCCAGCAGCCCTACGACAGGGTTCACGACTGAAGCTTTCTTT CASSPTTGFTTEAFF many TRBV5-1 TRBD1 TRBJ1-1
TGTGCCAGCAGATTCGTAATACAGGGGGCCAATCAGCCCCAGCATTTT CASRFVIQGANQPQHF few TRBV28 TRBD1 TRBJ1-5
TGTGCCAACAGCTTAGGGCTAGGGACGGATACGCAGTATTTT CANSLGLGTDTQYF . TRBV7-2 . TRBJ2-3
TGTGCCATCAGTGAGAGCCGGGGGCCTGGGGCCAACGTCCTGACTTTC CAISESRGPGANVLTF . TRBV10-3 . TRBJ2-6
TGTGCCAGCAGTGGCGGGATGAGTTCGGCTAATGAAAAACTGTTTTTT CASSGGMSSANEKLFF once TRBV2 . TRBJ1-4
TGTGCCAGCAGCTCGCGTCTAACACCAGGGTATGGCTACACCTTC CASSSRLTPGYGYTF many TRBV7-9 . TRBJ1-2
TGTGCCAGCACCCGCGGGAGCGGGACTTACAATGAGCAGTTCTTC CASTRGSGTYNEQFF . TRBV14 TRBD2 TRBJ2-1
TGCAGTGCTAGAGGACCGATAAACACTGAAGCTTTCTTT CSARGPINTEAFF . TRBV20-1 . TRBJ1-1
TGTGCCAGCAGCTTGGGGAGGACTAGCGGATCCTACGAGCAGTACTTC CASSLGRTSGSYEQYF many TRBV7-9 TRBD2 TRBJ2-7
TGTGCCAGTAAAAAGGCCGGAGGGGCTGGGGCCAACGTCCTGACTTTC CASKKAGGAGANVLTF . TRBV19 . TRBJ2-6
TGCGCCAGCAGCCAAATCCAAACAGGGGTTAGAAACACCATATATTTT CASSQIQTGVRNTIYF . TRBV5-4 TRBD1 TRBJ1-3
TGTGCCAGCAGCCCCGGGGGGGGTTCACCCCTCCACTTT CASSPGGGSPLHF many TRBV11-2 . TRBJ1-6
TGTGCCACCATCGAACGGTACACCGGGGAGCTGTTTTTT CATIERYTGELFF . TRBV27 . TRBJ2-2
TGTGCCAGCACCCCATGGGCAGGGATGAACACTGAAGCTTTCTTT CASTPWAGMNTEAFF . TRBV7-2 . TRBJ1-1
TGTGCCAGCAGCGTAGAGGCAGGGGTAGCCGGGGAGCTGTTTTTT CASSVEAGVAGELFF . TRBV9 . TRBJ2-2
TGTGCCAGCAGTGATAGAAAGGATGAAGCTTTCTTT CASSDRKDEAFF . TRBV2 . TRBJ1-1
TGTGCCAGTAGTATGGCAGGAGGGAACACTGAAGCTTTCTTT CASSMAGGNTEAFF many TRBV19 . TRBJ1-1
TGCGCCAGCACAATTGCCGGGGGCCAGGGCTCCTACGAGCAGTACTTC CASTIAGGQGSYEQYF many TRBV5-1 . TRBJ2-7
TGTACAAGCTCTCGGGACGGAAATTCACCCCTCCACTTT CTSSRDGNSPLHF many TRBV6-1 . TRBJ1-6
TGTGCCAGCAGTGCACTCGGGACAGGGGCATCACCCCTCCACTTT CASSALGTGASPLHF . TRBV6-1 TRBD1 TRBJ1-6
TGTGCCAGCAGTTTATCGGTAGCGGGAGCCGAGCAGTACTTC CASSLSVAGAEQYF . TRBV12-3/TRBV12-4 TRBD2 TRBJ2-7
TGTGCCAGCGGGAGAAACACCGGGGAGCTGTTTTTT CASGRNTGELFF many TRBV9 . TRBJ2-2
TGTGCCACCAGTGACAGGGGGCGCAGGGCCGCCGGGGAGCTGTTTTTT CATSDRGRRAAGELFF . TRBV24-1 TRBD1 TRBJ2-2
TGCAGTGCTCTCTCTCTGACTAGCGGAGGGACCAAAGAGACCCAGTACTTC CSALSLTSGGTKETQYF once TRBV20-1 TRBD2 TRBJ2-5
TGTGCCAGCAGTCCTACTAGCGGGAGGTCCTACGAGCAGTACTTC CASSPTSGRSYEQYF many TRBV2 TRBD2 TRBJ2-7
TGTGCCAGCAGTTACGGGGGAGCCAATCAGCCCCAGTACTTC CASSYGGANQPQYF . TRBV6-5 . TRBJ2-5
TGTGCCAGCAGCGCGGGAGGGCAGTACTTC CASSAGGQYF . TRBV9 TRBD2 TRBJ2-7